The 21 T cell receptor beta chains in this list originate from one sample, sequenced in a study of shared clonotypes between healthy human individuals. Method: immunoSEQ multiplex PCR; TCRdb's copy keeps in-frame clones and lacks some. The sample lists about 680,000 clones, around 92% occurring once. CD8 cells regarded as naive lacked CD45RO, were positively chosen for CCR7, and omitted terminally differentiated effector memory CD45RA+ cells. The sequencing sample was made of naive CD8+ T cells sorted from blood. These receptor sequences come from a man under 40 in good health.

The chain combines TRBV7-9 with TRBJ2-7, with 7 nucleotides matching TRBD1. This CDR3 is 12 amino acids long. The V segment lost 11 bases and the J segment 0 bases; nucleotides outside the gene matches: 4. Per the germline V gene, CDR1 is SEHNR and CDR2 is FQNEAQ (reference sequence). This CDR3 is CAGQGDSYEQYF. The CDR3 DNA sequence: TGTGCCGGGCAGGGGGACTCCTACGAGCAGTACTTC.

The gene calls are TRBV27 and TRBJ2-6; 9 bases align to TRBD1. The CDR3 runs to 18 residues. Unmatched junction bases numbered 8, after V lost 5 bases and J lost 0 bases. Germline V gene sequence: CDR1 MNHEY, CDR2 SMNVEV (reference sequence). As DNA, the CDR3 is TGTGCCAGCAGTAGCCGGGACAGGGTACTCTCTGGGGCCAACGTCCTGACTTTC. Its translation is CASSSRDRVLSGANVLTF.

V and J are TRBV7-9 and TRBJ2-3; 8 bases are a match to TRBD1. CDR3 size: 16 residues. With V trimmed by 4 bases and J by 4 bases, 10 bases remained unmatched. Germline V gene sequence: CDR1 SEHNR, CDR2 FQNEAQ (reference sequence). CDR3 nucleotides: TGTGCCAGCAGCTCCCCCGACAGGGGTGTTCCAGATACGCAGTATTTT. Amino acids: CASSSPDRGVPDTQYF.

The V call is TRBV7-2, the J call TRBJ2-7; weak D call: TRBD1 (5 bases). The CDR3 spans 14 residues. Germline V CDR1 and CDR2: SGHTA, FQGNSA. Between the trimmed V and J ends, which lost 5 bases and 3 bases, there was a span of 14 bases. For the CDR3, the DNA is TGTGCCAGCAGCGCGCCCAGGGATCTCTACGAGCAGTACTTC. Translation gives CASSAPRDLYEQYF.

For the CDR3, the DNA is TGTGCCAGCAGCTCACTAGCGCGATCCTACGAGCAGTACTTC. It codes for CASSSLARSYEQYF. The chain joins TRBV11-2 to TRBJ2-7; 7 positions agree with TRBD2. With V trimmed by 4 bases and J by 1 base, 4 bases remained unmatched. Germline loops: CDR1 SGHAT, CDR2 FQNNGV. This CDR3 has 14 residues.

The rearrangement uses TRBV6-6 and TRBJ2-2; D may be TRBD1 (6 bases). Deletions cut 6 bases from V and 4 bases from J, with 12 bases between. Germline CDR1 is MNHNY and CDR2 is SVGAGI (reference sequence). The CDR3 spans 14 residues. The CDR3 is CASRPPTGTGELFF. The CDR3 coding sequence is TGTGCCAGCAGACCGCCGACAGGCACCGGGGAGCTGTTTTTT.

The chain carries TRBV27 and TRBJ2-2; D perhaps matches TRBD2 (6 bases). The CDR3 sequence is 15 residues long. Germline lookup yields CDR1 MNHEY and CDR2 SMNVEV (reference sequence). Trimming took off 4 bases at V and 7 bases at J, with 16 bases between the two ends. The CDR3 DNA reads as TGTGCCAGCAGTTCTACGACTAGTCCGCACGGGGAGCTGTTTTTT. Translating it yields CASSSTTSPHGELFF.

This clone was seen a handful of times. V and J are TRBV7-9 and TRBJ2-1, with TRBD1 matching over 11 bases. V gave up 3 bases and J gave up 8 bases; unmatched junction bases: 6. Germline CDR1 reads SEHNR; CDR2 reads FQNEAQ (reference sequence). The CDR3 covers 15 residues. The CDR3 region is CASSFRGQGEDEQFF. In DNA, the CDR3 is TGTGCCAGCAGCTTCAGGGGACAGGGGGAGGATGAGCAGTTCTTC. The variable domain in full, with the rest retrieved from reference TRBV7-9 and TRBJ2-1, is DTGVSQNPRHKITKRGQNVTFRCDPISEHNRLYWYRQTLGQGPEFLTYFQNEAQLEKSRLLSDRFSAERPKGSFSTLEIQRTEQGDSAMYLCASSFRGQGEDEQFFGPGTRLTVL.

V gene TRBV9 combines with J gene TRBJ2-7; D uncertain. The CDR3 totals 13 residues. V dropped 3 bases and J dropped 3 bases, with 10 bases sitting between them. Germline lookup yields CDR1 SGDLS and CDR2 YYNGEE. The CDR3 sequence: CASSGGWGYEQYF. CDR3 sequence (DNA): TGTGCCAGCAGCGGGGGATGGGGCTACGAGCAGTACTTC.

This sequence joins TRBV7-9 and TRBJ2-3; 7 bases align to TRBD1. V shed 10 bases and J 1 base; nucleotides not matched to a gene: 11. Germline CDR1 and CDR2: SEHNR and FQNEAQ (reference sequence). This CDR3 comprises 15 residues. As DNA, the CDR3 is TGTGCCACCCCCGACAGGGTAAACGGCACAGATACGCAGTATTTT. Encoded protein: CATPDRVNGTDTQYF.

J is TRBJ2-1 and V is TRBV4-1; TRBD2 agrees at 8 bases. The V segment lost 0 bases and the J segment 5 bases; nucleotides outside the gene matches: 9. The CDR3 is 17 residues long. The germline V gene encodes CDR1 MGHRA and CDR2 YSYEKL. The CDR3 bases are TGCGCCAGCAGCCAAGATTGGGGCGGGAGGCCTGACAATGAGCAGTTCTTC. As protein: CASSQDWGGRPDNEQFF.

The chain recombines TRBV7-8 with TRBJ2-4; 15 positions match TRBD2. V shed 5 bases, J shed 4 bases, and the junction held 12 bases outside the gene matches. CDR3 length: 19 amino acids. Germline V gene lookup returns CDR1 SGHVS and CDR2 FQNEAQ. CDR3 sequence (DNA): TGTGCCAGCAGCCCAGGGACTAGCGGGAGGCCTAGGGGAAAAAACATTCAGTACTTC. As protein: CASSPGTSGRPRGKNIQYF.

The J gene is TRBJ2-7, the V gene TRBV5-1; no clear D gene. V was shortened by 2 bases and J by 2 bases, with 8 bases between the two germline ends. Germline-derived CDR1 and CDR2 are SGHRS and YFSETQ. There are 13 residues in the CDR3. The CDR3 loop reads CASSFGNAYEQYF. Written as DNA, the CDR3 is TGCGCCAGCAGCTTTGGCAACGCCTACGAGCAGTACTTC.

The chain uses TRBV4-1 and TRBJ2-7; 11 nucleotides align to TRBD2. The ends lost 5 bases at V and 2 bases at J; junction bases unmatched: 2. CDR3 length: 14 residues. Germline V gene lookup returns CDR1 MGHRA and CDR2 YSYEKL. The CDR3 DNA reads as TGCGCCAGCAGCACGACTAGCGGGGCCTACGAGCAGTACTTC. Its translation: CASSTTSGAYEQYF.

This sequence joins TRBV6-6 and TRBJ2-7; 9 bases are shared with TRBD2. Germline-derived CDR1 and CDR2 are MNHNY and SVGAGI (reference sequence). After removal of 4 bases from V and 0 bases from J, the junction contained 7 bases not matched to a gene. This CDR3 has 16 amino acids. The CDR3 reads CASSSVSGSDSYEQYF. Written as DNA, the CDR3 is TGTGCCAGCAGTTCCGTTAGCGGGAGCGACTCCTACGAGCAGTACTTC.

CDR3 amino acids: CASSIDPRQSANTGELFF. CDR3 DNA: TGTGCCAGTAGTATAGATCCTCGACAGAGCGCGAACACCGGGGAGCTGTTTTTT. The chain links TRBV19 to TRBJ2-2; perhaps TRBD1 as D (5 bases). The germline gives CDR1 LNHDA, CDR2 SQIVND (reference sequence). This CDR3 comprises 18 residues. The germline V and J ends were trimmed by 0 bases and 0 bases, with 14 bases remaining between them.

With respect to this clone: Other DNA sequences in the sample encode the same CDR3. The rearrangement joins TRBV28 to TRBJ2-7, with a tentative D call TRBD1 (6 bases). Germline V gene lookup returns CDR1 MDHEN and CDR2 SYDVKM. Deletions cut 5 bases from V and 3 bases from J, with 8 bases between. The CDR3 runs 12 residues. CDR3 DNA sequence: TGTGCCAGCAGTCCACAGGGCTACGAGCAGTACTTC. It codes for CASSPQGYEQYF.

About this clone itself: Other DNA sequences in the same sample also yield this CDR3. The V and J genes are TRBV19 and TRBJ1-5; D not certain. V lost 0 bases, J lost 0 bases, and 9 bases lay in between. Germline loops: CDR1 LNHDA, CDR2 SQIVND (reference sequence). The CDR3 has 16 amino acids. CDR3 protein: CASSIDRADSNQPQHF. Here the CDR3 DNA reads TGTGCCAGTAGTATAGATCGGGCTGATAGCAATCAGCCCCAGCATTTT.

The gene calls are TRBV9 and TRBJ2-1; the D gene could be TRBD1 or TRBD2 (5 bases each). Between the trimmed V and J ends, which lost 1 base and 4 bases, there was a span of 21 bases. CDR3 length: 18 residues. Germline CDR1 reads SGDLS; CDR2 reads YYNGEE. CDR3 in DNA: TGTGCCAGCAGCGTACCGGATGGGACCCTAGGACCTTACAATGAGCAGTTCTTC. It encodes CASSVPDGTLGPYNEQFF.

This chain uses TRBV28 with TRBJ2-7; perhaps TRBD2 as D (5 bases). Germline V gene sequence: CDR1 MDHEN, CDR2 SYDVKM. The germline V and J ends were trimmed by 0 bases and 5 bases, with 26 bases remaining between them. The CDR3 is 19 amino acids. DNA for the CDR3: TGTGCCAGCAGTTTATGGCCTCTTTCCACTAGTCCCGAGATCGACGAGCAGTACTTC. It encodes CASSLWPLSTSPEIDEQYF. The full variable domain, completed using reference TRBV28 and TRBJ2-7, is DVKVTQSSRYLVKRTGEKVFLECVQDMDHENMFWYRQDPGLGLRLIYFSYDVKMKEKGDIPEGYSVSREKKERFSLILESASTNQTSMYLCASSLWPLSTSPEIDEQYFGPGTRLTVT.

The gene calls are TRBV28 and TRBJ2-5; 9 positions agree with TRBD1. Germline CDR1 is MDHEN and CDR2 is SYDVKM. Losses at the gene ends were 4 bases for V and 3 bases for J; bases not matched to a gene: 9. The CDR3 loop spans 16 amino acids. CDR3 sequence (DNA): TGTGCCAGCAGTTCCCTATACAGGGACAGGGAAGAGACCCAGTACTTC. Protein: CASSSLYRDREETQYF.